Listed here is a single T cell receptor (beta chain). Its specificity is unknown. The record originates from a study of CD4 T cells in relation to SARS-CoV-2 and coronaviruses. About the study: PBMCs were cultured with antigen for roughly nine days before TCR beta sequencing. Negative control cultures got HIV-1 Nef peptides or no peptide.

Clones were sequenced by immunoSEQ multiplex PCR, and TCRdb holds only the in-frame ones, with some missing. The table includes about 23,000 clones, less than 85% detected once. The unexposed donors gave CD4+ T cells in about 2011-2019, prior to COVID-19. After 10 to 11 days of culture, CD4+ T cells were isolated. Cells permitting, SARS-CoV-2 S/N and four cold-coronavirus spikes were tested on unexposed-donor CD4+ T cells. CDR3 length: 16 amino acids. Trimming removed 6 bases from V and 3 bases from J, with 18 bases in between. Germline loops: CDR1 SGHTA, CDR2 FQGNSA. The chain joins TRBV7-2 to TRBJ1-5; D is uncertain. Sequenced material: CD4+ T cells from PBMCs, cultured in vitro. This clonotype was sampled from a human donor in good health. CDR3 bases: TGTGCCAGCAGTCCCCAAACTGGGCGGTCCAATCAGCCCCAGCATTTT. Translated: CASSPQTGRSNQPQHF.